This entry lists 23 T cell receptor beta chains sequenced from one sample in a study of blood T cell repertoires in COVID-19. The assay was immunoSEQ multiplex PCR, and TCRdb's table has in-frame clones only and misses some. Of fewer than 350,000 clones in the sample, 85% to 90% are singletons; the top ten hold around 2%. The specimen was PBMCs or T cells enriched from blood (not recorded which). The source is an older woman in a cohort exposed to, infected with or recovered from COVID-19 (not recorded which).

V and J are TRBV2 and TRBJ1-3; 8 bases line up with TRBD1. The CDR3 consists of 12 residues. The V gene's germline CDR1 is SNHLY and CDR2 FYNNEI. Germline trimming cut 4 bases from V and 7 bases from J; bases unmatched to any gene: 0. The CDR3 sequence is CASSGQGNTIYF. CDR3 DNA sequence: TGTGCCAGCAGTGGACAGGGGAACACCATATATTTT.

The chain links TRBV28 to TRBJ1-2, with 11 bases that match TRBD1. In germline, CDR1 is MDHEN, CDR2 SYDVKM. Trimming at V came to 3 bases and at J to 6 bases, leaving 9 bases not matched to a gene. The CDR3 consists of 16 residues. CDR3 in DNA: TGTGCCAGCAGTTTTCCTGGACAGGGGGCGGATAATGGCTACACCTTC. Protein sequence: CASSFPGQGADNGYTF.

The chain recombines TRBV27 with TRBJ1-4, with 8 nucleotides matching TRBD1. The CDR3 contains 15 residues. CDR1 MNHEY and CDR2 SMNVEV come from the germline V gene (reference sequence). V dropped 7 bases and J dropped 2; count of bases not matched to a gene: 6. The CDR3 DNA follows: TGTGCCAGCAAAATAAACAGGGGGACTAATGAAAAACTGTTTTTT. It codes for CASKINRGTNEKLFF. The full variable domain, rest sourced from reference TRBV27 and TRBJ1-4, is EAQVTQNPRYLITVTGKKLTVTCSQNMNHEYMSWYRQDPGLGLRQIYYSMNVEVTDKGDVPEGYKVSRKEKRNFPLILESPSPNQTSLYFCASKINRGTNEKLFFGSGTQLSVL.

The chain has TRBV29-1 and TRBJ2-3, with 10 positions matching TRBD2. Trimming took 7 bases from V and 3 from J; bases not matched to a gene: 4. The CDR3 has 13 amino acids. Germline CDR1 SQVTM, CDR2 ANQGSEA. In DNA form, the CDR3 reads TGCAGCGCTTTTAGCGGGGGGACAGATACGCAGTATTTT. Its translation: CSAFSGGTDTQYF.

The V gene is TRBV11-3, the J gene TRBJ2-3, with TRBD2 identical over 10 bases. With 5 bases clipped from V and 2 bases from J, the junction kept 7 bases outside the gene matches. CDR1 is SGHNT and CDR2 is YENEEA in the germline V gene. The CDR3 extends over 16 amino acids. The CDR3 DNA reads as TGTGCCAGCAGCGCTAGCGGGAGAGGAGCCACAGATACGCAGTATTTT. It yields the protein CASSASGRGATDTQYF.

The rearrangement joins TRBV30 to TRBJ1-6; D unresolved. The V end was cut by 0 bases, the J end by 10 bases, with 4 bases between. This CDR3 contains 11 residues. Germline V gene sequence: CDR1 GTSNPN, CDR2 SVGIG (reference sequence). The CDR3 region is CAWSVESPLHF. Here the CDR3 DNA reads TGTGCCTGGAGTGTAGAGTCACCCCTCCACTTT.

The chain couples TRBV18 to TRBJ1-5, with 10 bases identical to TRBD1. This CDR3 has 15 amino acids. V lost 4 bases and J lost 6; bases outside the gene matches: 6. Germline lookup yields CDR1 KGHSH and CDR2 LQKENI. DNA for the CDR3: TGTGCCAGCTCACTGGGGACAGGGGCTACTCAGCCCCAGCATTTT. Translation: CASSLGTGATQPQHF.

This chain uses TRBV7-6 with TRBJ2-1; TRBD2 matches at 11 bases. The CDR3 spans 16 residues. Looked up from germline, CDR1 is SGHVS and CDR2 is FNYEAQ. Trimming took 1 base from V and 9 from J; bases not matched to a gene: 8. This chain's CDR3 is CASSLEISGRAVEQFF. CDR3 bases: TGTGCCAGCAGCTTAGAAATTAGCGGGAGGGCCGTTGAGCAGTTCTTC.

The chain joins TRBV6-5 to TRBJ2-7, with no clear D. Trimming pared 2 bases from V and 1 base from J, leaving 9 bases between. Germline-derived CDR1 and CDR2 are MNHEY and SVGAGI. The CDR3 runs 14 residues. As DNA, the CDR3 is TGTGCCAGCAGTTACCGGCAGCGTTCCTACGAGCAGTACTTC. Its translation: CASSYRQRSYEQYF.

This chain joins TRBV28 and TRBJ2-1; 8 positions agree with TRBD2. J gave up 6 bases and V 5 bases, and 12 bases lay outside the gene matches. CDR3 length equals 16 residues. The germline V gene encodes CDR1 MDHEN and CDR2 SYDVKM. As DNA, the CDR3 is TGTGCCAGCAGTAAACCAGGCCAGCGGGGGTTCAATGAGCAGTTCTTC. This codes for CASSKPGQRGFNEQFF.

V is TRBV6-1 and J is TRBJ1-5; tentative D call: TRBD1 (6 bases). This CDR3 contains 17 residues. V was clipped by 2 bases and J by 3 bases, with 17 bases between them. Germline V gives CDR1 MNHNS, CDR2 SASEGT. The CDR3 DNA is TGTGCCAGCAGTGAATTGGGGGCTGTGGGTCTCAATCAGCCCCAGCATTTT. Translated, it gives CASSELGAVGLNQPQHF.

This clone was seen a single time. V usage is TRBV7-9 and J usage is TRBJ1-1; TRBD1 matches at 7 bases. CDR3 length: 15 residues. CDR1 and CDR2 from the germline V gene are SEHNR and FQNEAQ (reference sequence). With V trimmed by 5 bases and J by 4 bases, 10 bases remained unmatched. CDR3 in DNA: TGTGCCAGCAGCCCGCGGACAGGATTGAGCACTGAAGCTTTCTTT. Amino acid sequence: CASSPRTGLSTEAFF.

V usage is TRBV13 and J usage is TRBJ1-5; 7 positions agree with TRBD1. Germline V lookup: CDR1 PRHDT, CDR2 FYEKMQ (reference sequence). The CDR3 consists of 14 residues. V lost 0 bases to trimming and J lost 5 bases; unmatched junction nucleotides: 1. The CDR3 sequence is CASSLGTGHQPQHF. CDR3 nucleotide sequence: TGTGCCAGCAGCTTAGGGACAGGGCATCAGCCCCAGCATTTT.

The CDR3 loop is CASSPNSPGAGNTIYF. CDR3 nucleotide sequence: TGTGCCAGCTCACCAAATAGCCCAGGGGCCGGAAACACCATATATTTT. The V call is TRBV18, the J call TRBJ1-3; a possible D gene is TRBD1 (6 bases). Trimming cost V 2 bases and J 4 bases, with 15 bases left between them. Germline loops: CDR1 KGHSH, CDR2 LQKENI. The CDR3 extends over 16 amino acids.

The V and J genes are TRBV12-3 or TRBV12-4 and TRBJ1-1; no clear D gene. V dropped 8 bases and J dropped 5 bases, with 15 bases sitting between them. The CDR3 runs 13 residues. The CDR3 loop is CASGMRDGTEAFF. CDR3 bases: TGTGCCAGCGGCATGCGGGATGGGACTGAAGCTTTCTTT.

The J gene is TRBJ2-7, the V gene TRBV28, with TRBD2 identical over 8 bases. CDR3 size: 15 residues. CDR1 is MDHEN, CDR2 SYDVKM, per germline. The J segment lost 0 bases and the V segment lost 6 bases, leaving 7 bases of the junction unmatched. As DNA, the CDR3 is TGTGCCAGCAGCCCTAGCGGGTACTCCTCCTACGAGCAGTACTTC. Translating it yields CASSPSGYSSYEQYF.

The chain carries TRBV6-4 and TRBJ2-3; D remains unclear. CDR1 is MRHNA and CDR2 is SNTAGT in the germline V gene. V was shortened by 0 bases and J by 4 bases, with 8 bases between the two germline ends. This CDR3 contains 14 residues. DNA for the CDR3: TGTGCCAGCAGTGACTCCTTACACGCAGATACGCAGTATTTT. Translating gives CASSDSLHADTQYF.

CDR3 coding DNA: TGTGCCAGCAGCCCACGGGACAGGGGAAGAAACACCATATATTTT. It is translated as CASSPRDRGRNTIYF. The V gene is TRBV4-2, the J gene TRBJ1-3; 10 positions match TRBD1. The CDR3 sequence is 15 residues long. Germline V CDR1 and CDR2: LGHNA, YNFKEQ. J was trimmed by 5 bases and V by 4 bases; bases with no gene match: 5.

The chain is built from TRBV6-2 or TRBV6-3 and TRBJ2-1; 12 bases map to TRBD2. Germline V lookup: CDR1 MNHEY, CDR2 SVGEGT. The CDR3 has 18 residues. V lost 2 bases, J lost 0 bases, and 5 bases stayed unmatched. CDR3 region: CASSYDRTSGTSYNEQFF. CDR3 bases: TGTGCCAGCAGTTACGATCGGACTAGCGGGACCTCCTACAATGAGCAGTTCTTC.

In regard to this clone: Other nucleotide sequences in the sample specify the same CDR3. The J gene is TRBJ2-7, the V gene TRBV9; D gene unclear. This CDR3 comprises 13 residues. Germline V gives CDR1 SGDLS, CDR2 YYNGEE. V gave up 0 bases and J gave up 0 bases, with 4 bases separating them. The CDR3 reads CASSVGSSYEQYF. The CDR3 DNA sequence: TGTGCCAGCAGCGTAGGGAGCTCCTACGAGCAGTACTTC.

The chain couples TRBV9 to TRBJ1-1; no firm D call. V dropped 2 bases and J dropped 0 bases, with 5 bases sitting between them. Germline V gene data show CDR1 as SGDLS and CDR2 as YYNGEE. The CDR3 consists of 13 residues. Written as DNA, the CDR3 is TGTGCCAGCAGCGTTTTAATGAACACTGAAGCTTTCTTT. This translates into CASSVLMNTEAFF.

V and J are TRBV11-3 and TRBJ2-5; 7 positions agree with TRBD2. CDR1 and CDR2 from the germline V gene are SGHNT and YENEEA. This CDR3 is 15 amino acids long. J lost 4 bases, V lost 2 bases, and 7 bases had no gene match. DNA for the CDR3: TGTGCCAGCAGCTTAAAAGTAGCGGGCCCAGAGACCCAGTACTTC. Its protein product is CASSLKVAGPETQYF.

The chain couples TRBV6-5 to TRBJ2-3, with D possibly TRBD1 on 6 matching bases. V gave up 3 bases and J gave up 2 bases, with 15 bases separating them. Germline V gives CDR1 MNHEY, CDR2 SVGAGI. This CDR3 is built from 16 residues. CDR3 in DNA: TGTGCCAGCAGTTATCATTCGAGGGGGTACACAGATACGCAGTATTTT. Translating gives CASSYHSRGYTDTQYF.